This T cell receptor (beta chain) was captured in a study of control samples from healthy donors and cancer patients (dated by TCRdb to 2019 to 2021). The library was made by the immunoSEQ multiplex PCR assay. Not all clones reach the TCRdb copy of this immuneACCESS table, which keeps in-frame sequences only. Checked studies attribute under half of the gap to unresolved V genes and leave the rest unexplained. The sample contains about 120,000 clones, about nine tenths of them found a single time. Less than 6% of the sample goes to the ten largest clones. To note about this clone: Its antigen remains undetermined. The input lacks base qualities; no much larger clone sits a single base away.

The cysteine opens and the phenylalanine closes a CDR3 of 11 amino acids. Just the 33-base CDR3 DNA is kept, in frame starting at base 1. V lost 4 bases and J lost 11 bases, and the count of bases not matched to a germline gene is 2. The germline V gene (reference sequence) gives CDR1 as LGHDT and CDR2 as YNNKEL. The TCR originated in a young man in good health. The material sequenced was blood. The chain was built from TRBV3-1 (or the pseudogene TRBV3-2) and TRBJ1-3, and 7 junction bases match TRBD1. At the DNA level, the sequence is TGTGCCAGCAGCCCTGGGACAGCCATATATTTT. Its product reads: CASSPGTAIYF.